This entry lists 27 T cell receptor beta chains sequenced from one sample in a study of molecular identifiers for immune sequencing clone quantification. TCRdb independently ran MiXCR on the PCR reads; one entry per CDR3 protein. The sample shows 85,000 to 90,000 distinct CDR3 sequences, approximately 25% of them seen only once. Sequencing was done on a sample of naive CD8+ T cells from blood, with Jurkat cell RNA spiked in. Described subset: FACS-sorted CD8+CD4-CCR7+CD45RA+ naive T cells. All receptors come from a human donor in good health. Some libraries in this study had Jurkat cell RNA spiked in.

V usage is TRBV4-3 and J usage is TRBJ2-7; TRBD2 agrees at 13 bases. V was clipped by 3 bases and J by 2 bases; unmatched bases: 7. Germline V gene lookup returns CDR1 LGHNA and CDR2 YSLEER. This CDR3 contains 17 residues. Here the CDR3 reads CASSHGLAGAPPYEQYF. The CDR3 nucleotides are TGCGCCAGCAGCCACGGACTAGCGGGAGCGCCTCCCTACGAGCAGTACTTC.

This clonotype was seen only a few times. The chain links TRBV27 to TRBJ2-1; no firm D call. Trimming removed 5 bases at V and 5 bases at J, with 7 bases between. Germline V gene lookup returns CDR1 MNHEY and CDR2 SMNVEV (reference sequence). This CDR3 spans 12 amino acids. The CDR3 bases are TGTGCCAGCAGTCCAAAGAACAATGAGCAGTTCTTC. Translation: CASSPKNNEQFF.

In this sample, this clonotype turned up many times. The genes are TRBV25-1 and TRBJ2-3; 7 bases are shared with TRBD1. The CDR3 loop spans 16 amino acids. The germline V gene has CDR1 MGHDK and CDR2 SYGVNS. V was pared by 3 bases and J by 2 bases, with 8 bases of the junction left unmatched. The CDR3 loop is CASSDITGVFTDTQYF. As DNA, the CDR3 is TGTGCCAGCAGTGATATAACAGGGGTCTTCACAGATACGCAGTATTTT.

This chain uses TRBV15 with TRBJ2-7; no reliable D call. The ends were cut back, 0 bases at V and 1 base at J, with 7 bases in the middle. Germline CDR1 LNHNV, CDR2 YYDKDF (reference sequence). This CDR3 has 14 amino acids. In DNA, the CDR3 is TGTGCCACCAGCAGAGACCTGTTATCCTACGAGCAGTACTTC. It codes for CATSRDLLSYEQYF.

Ten or more counts support this clonotype. This chain connects TRBV7-2 to TRBJ2-2; D is perhaps TRBD1 (5 bases). This CDR3 is built from 13 residues. The germline V gene encodes CDR1 SGHTA and CDR2 FQGNSA. Trimming took off 11 bases at V and 0 bases at J, with 10 bases between the two ends. CDR3 nucleotide sequence: TGTGCCGCACAGGAATCGAACACCGGGGAGCTGTTTTTT. Its translation: CAAQESNTGELFF.

This clonotype was counted many times. CDR3 amino acids: CASSQVSGGANTGELFF. In nucleotides, the CDR3 is TGCGCCAGCAGCCAAGTTAGCGGGGGGGCGAACACCGGGGAGCTGTTTTTT. The J gene is TRBJ2-2, the V gene TRBV4-3; 11 bases agree with TRBD2. This CDR3 region has 17 residues. The germline V gene has CDR1 LGHNA and CDR2 YSLEER. V trimming: 1 base; J trimming: 0 bases; junction bases outside the gene matches: 1.

A remark on this clonotype: A read error may explain this, as a much larger clone is one base away. The genes are TRBV6-5 and TRBJ2-7, with D uncertain. The V and J ends lost 2 bases and 4 bases respectively, with 12 bases between them. The CDR3 runs 14 residues. Germline V gene lookup returns CDR1 MNHEY and CDR2 SVGAGI. DNA of the CDR3: TGTGCCAGCAGTTACGCATCAGACGGGTACGAGCAGTACTTC. It encodes CASSYASDGYEQYF.

Ten or more counts support this clonotype. The V and J genes are TRBV6-5 and TRBJ2-5, with 7 bases identical to TRBD1. Trimming removed 3 bases from V and 5 bases from J; junction bases left unmatched: 9. CDR1 and CDR2 (germline): MNHEY, SVGAGI. The CDR3 length is 15 residues. For the CDR3, the DNA is TGTGCCAGCAGTTATTCCGGGACAGCTGGTGAGACCCAGTACTTC. This translates into CASSYSGTAGETQYF.

This clonotype was counted at least ten times. This rearrangement joins TRBV18 to TRBJ2-3, with a weak D call TRBD2 (6 bases). Per germline, CDR1 KGHSH and CDR2 LQKENI. This CDR3 comprises 14 residues. Between the trimmed V and J ends, which lost 2 bases and 3 bases, there was a span of 9 bases. CDR3 residues: CASSPGAGTDTQYF. In DNA form, the CDR3 reads TGTGCCAGCTCACCAGGGGCGGGGACAGATACGCAGTATTTT.

This clonotype came up many times. V gene TRBV12-5 combines with J gene TRBJ1-2; D is perhaps TRBD1 (5 bases). The V and J ends lost 0 bases and 1 base respectively, with 12 bases between them. CDR3 length: 16 residues. The germline V gene has CDR1 LGHNT and CDR2 FRNRAP. The CDR3 DNA sequence: TGTGCTAGTGGTTTGGTACCCGGGGCTTTTAACTATGGCTACACCTTC. It codes for CASGLVPGAFNYGYTF.

This clonotype was observed at least ten times. J is TRBJ2-3 and V is TRBV7-6; TRBD1 agrees at 8 bases. With 1 base clipped from V and 4 bases from J, the junction kept 7 bases outside the gene matches. CDR3 size: 16 residues. The V gene's germline CDR1 is SGHVS and CDR2 FNYEAQ. Here the CDR3 DNA reads TGTGCCAGCAGCTTAGTTGGGGGACAGGTCGCAGATACGCAGTATTTT. Translated: CASSLVGGQVADTQYF.

This clonotype was recorded at least ten times. V is TRBV5-6 and J is TRBJ2-7; no clear D. This CDR3 is built from 13 residues. Germline V gives CDR1 SGHDT, CDR2 YYEEEE. V dropped 2 bases and J dropped 2 bases, with 8 bases sitting between them. This CDR3 reads CASSFQETYEQYF. The DNA for the CDR3 is TGTGCCAGCAGCTTCCAGGAGACCTACGAGCAGTACTTC.

Worth noting for this clonotype: A much bigger clone sits one base away, suggesting this may be a read error. The chain couples TRBV9 to TRBJ2-6; the D call may be TRBD1 or TRBD2 (6 bases each). The CDR3 runs to 17 residues. Germline V lookup: CDR1 SGDLS, CDR2 YYNGEE. The CDR3 DNA reads as TGTGCCAGCTGCGTAGGGGGGTCCCCGGCTGGGGCCAACGTCCTGACTTTC. It translates to CASCVGGSPAGANVLTF. Complete variable domain (other parts from reference TRBV9 and TRBJ2-6): DSGVTQTPKHLITATGQRVTLRCSPRSGDLSVYWYQQSLDQGLQFLIQYYNGEERAKGNILERFSAQQFPDLHSELNLSSLELGDSALYFCASCVGGSPAGANVLTFGAGSRLTVL.

Comment on this clonotype: A much larger clonotype is one base distant, so this may be a read error. The chain links TRBV29-1 to TRBJ2-3; D is uncertain. The CDR3 totals 14 residues. V lost 7 bases, J lost 0 bases, and 14 bases lay in between. Germline V lookup: CDR1 SQVTM, CDR2 ANQGSEA. The CDR3 DNA is TGCAGCGCCGCGACACAGCCTAGCACAGATACGCAGTATTTT. It translates to CSAATQPSTDTQYF.

This clonotype was counted only a few times. V is TRBV6-2 or TRBV6-3 and J is TRBJ2-3; D possibly corresponds to TRBD2 (5 bases). The CDR3 covers 14 residues. Germline CDR1 and CDR2: MNHEY and SVGEGT. V was pared by 7 bases and J by 2 bases, with 13 bases between. The CDR3 region is CASTRGYFTDTQYF. CDR3 coding DNA: TGTGCCAGCACTCGAGGGTACTTCACAGATACGCAGTATTTT.

Many counts were recorded for this clonotype. The chain combines TRBV30 with TRBJ1-6, with D unclear. The germline V gene encodes CDR1 GTSNPN and CDR2 SVGIG (reference sequence). The CDR3 runs 15 residues. V lost 0 bases to trimming and J lost 8 bases, with 14 bases between them. CDR3 bases: TGTGCCTGGAGTGTATTGGCGCCGGGAGATTCACCCCTCCACTTT. Translated: CAWSVLAPGDSPLHF.

This clonotype has only a few counts. The genes are TRBV7-9 and TRBJ2-7; D is possibly TRBD1 (6 bases). The CDR3 runs 15 residues. V was shortened by 1 base and J by 5 bases, with 15 bases between the two germline ends. Germline V gene data show CDR1 as SEHNR and CDR2 as FQNEAQ (reference sequence). The CDR3 loop reads CASSLERYREDEQYF. The CDR3, as DNA: TGTGCCAGCAGCTTAGAGAGGTACAGGGAAGACGAGCAGTACTTC.

This chain links TRBV30 with TRBJ2-7, with D unclear. The CDR3 is made up of 13 amino acids. V shed 1 base and J shed 5 bases, with 12 bases lying between them. Germline V lookup: CDR1 GTSNPN, CDR2 SVGIG (reference sequence). This CDR3 is CAWSDSFSDEQYF. The CDR3 nucleotides read TGTGCCTGGAGTGACTCCTTCAGCGACGAGCAGTACTTC. Combining the CDR3 with reference TRBV30 and TRBJ2-7 gives the whole variable domain SQTIHQWPATLVQPVGSPLSLECTVEGTSNPNLYWYRQAAGRGLQLLFYSVGIGQISSEVPQNLSASRPQDRQFILSSKKLLLSDSGFYLCAWSDSFSDEQYFGPGTRLTVT.

This clonotype occurred a few times. This chain uses TRBV4-1 with TRBJ1-4; 8 nucleotides align to TRBD1. Germline values: CDR1 MGHRA, CDR2 YSYEKL. V dropped 2 bases and J dropped 4; count of bases not matched to a gene: 6. CDR3 length: 16 amino acids. CDR3 sequence (DNA): TGCGCCAGCAGCCAACGTAGGACAGGGCTTAATGAAAAACTGTTTTTT. This encodes CASSQRRTGLNEKLFF.

This clonotype was found a few times. The CDR3 DNA reads TGTGCCAGCTGCCCGGGGCCACAAACAGATACGCAGTATTTT. Protein product: CASCPGPQTDTQYF. This chain joins TRBV6-2 or TRBV6-3 and TRBJ2-3; the D call may be TRBD1 or TRBD2 (5 bases each). CDR1 MNHEY and CDR2 SVGEGT come from the germline V gene. This CDR3 has 14 amino acids. V dropped 8 bases and J dropped 3 bases, with 15 bases sitting between them.

This rearrangement joins TRBV7-9 to TRBJ2-1; perhaps TRBD1 as D (5 bases). CDR3 size: 15 residues. Looked up from germline, CDR1 is SEHNR and CDR2 is FQNEAQ (reference sequence). Trimming left V 5 bases short and J 5 bases short, with 16 bases between. The CDR3: CASSQDTTKDNEQFF. The CDR3 coding sequence is TGTGCCAGCAGCCAGGACACCACCAAAGACAATGAGCAGTTCTTC.

The rearrangement links TRBV28 to TRBJ2-7; 7 nucleotides agree with TRBD1. The CDR3 has 14 residues. Trimming removed 6 bases from V and 3 bases from J; junction bases left unmatched: 8. From germline, CDR1 is MDHEN and CDR2 SYDVKM. The CDR3: CASSPGQVNYEQYF. The CDR3 DNA reads TGTGCCAGCAGCCCCGGACAGGTGAACTACGAGCAGTACTTC.

The chain uses TRBV10-3 and TRBJ1-1, with D uncertain. V gave up 3 bases and J gave up 3 bases, with 5 bases separating them. The CDR3 has 12 residues. Germline V gene data show CDR1 as ENHRY and CDR2 as SYGVKD. The CDR3 sequence is CAISDQYTEAFF. The DNA of the CDR3 is TGTGCCATCAGTGATCAGTACACTGAAGCTTTCTTT.

About this clonotype: A much larger clone lies one base from this, so it may be a read error. The CDR3 nucleotides are TGTGCCTGGTTCGATGTTGGGGTTGGTAATGAGACCCAGTACTTC. Its translation: CAWFDVGVGNETQYF. The V gene is TRBV30, the J gene TRBJ2-5; D gene ambiguous. V lost 5 bases and J 5 bases, leaving 21 bases between the germline ends. The CDR3 runs to 15 residues. Germline-derived CDR1 and CDR2 are GTSNPN and SVGIG (reference sequence). Full variable domain (remainder filled in from reference TRBV30 and TRBJ2-5): SQTIHQWPATLVQPVGSPLSLECTVEGTSNPNLYWYRQAAGRGLQLLFYSVGIGQISSEVPQNLSASRPQDRQFILSSKKLLLSDSGFYLCAWFDVGVGNETQYFGPGTRLLVL.

This clonotype was seen at least ten times. The chain has TRBV20-1 and TRBJ2-7, with D uncertain. The CDR3 is 12 residues long. V was trimmed by 0 bases and J by 4 bases, leaving 7 bases between them. Per germline, CDR1 DFQATT and CDR2 SNEGSKA (reference sequence). The CDR3 DNA reads as TGCAGTGCTAGAGAGGGGAATTACGAGCAGTACTTC. Its protein product is CSAREGNYEQYF.

This clonotype came up many times. The chain recombines TRBV20-1 with TRBJ2-1; TRBD1 matches at 7 bases. CDR1 and CDR2 from the germline V gene are DFQATT and SNEGSKA (reference sequence). There are 14 residues in the CDR3. The V gene end was trimmed by 3 bases and the J gene end by 4 bases; junction bases not matched to a gene: 6. CDR3 residues: CSASSQGVYNEQFF. CDR3 nucleotides: TGCAGTGCTAGCAGTCAGGGGGTATACAATGAGCAGTTCTTC.

This clonotype was observed at least ten times. V gene TRBV6-5 combines with J gene TRBJ2-7; D is unclear. Germline V CDR1 and CDR2: MNHEY, SVGAGI. The CDR3 extends over 14 amino acids. V lost 0 bases and J lost 3, with 9 bases in between. CDR3 in DNA: TGTGCCAGCAGTTACTCGACGGGCGGCTACGAGCAGTACTTC. Translating gives CASSYSTGGYEQYF.